This is a list of T cell receptor beta chains from one sample in a study of blood T cell repertoires in COVID-19. Some clones are missing from TCRdb's copy, which holds only in-frame ones; the method was immunoSEQ multiplex PCR. The table has around 130,000 clones, about 83% seen once; the top ten hold 9.5% to 15%. Source material: peripheral blood. Source of these receptors: a human donor in a cohort sampled during active COVID-19. CDR3s include the opening cysteine and the closing phenylalanine or tryptophan.

v_call: TRBV21-1
j_call: TRBJ2-3
cdr3_aa: CASSKKRGLRPDTQYF

v_call: TRBV18
j_call: TRBJ1-1
cdr3_aa: CASAGGQNTEAFF

v_call: TRBV18
j_call: TRBJ2-1
cdr3_aa: CASSPGLGTGDNEQFF

v_call: TRBV30
j_call: TRBJ2-7
cdr3_aa: CAWSGQKAEQYF

v_call: TRBV7-9
j_call: TRBJ2-7
cdr3_aa: CASSLRPGTRRNYEQYF

v_call: TRBV3-1/TRBV3-2
j_call: TRBJ1-1
cdr3_aa: CASSPWLNTEAFF

v_call: TRBV6-1
j_call: TRBJ2-3
cdr3_aa: CASTEAAGTGAYDTQYF

v_call: TRBV19
j_call: TRBJ2-7
cdr3_aa: CASSIETGRYYEQYF

v_call: TRBV3-1/TRBV3-2
j_call: TRBJ2-3
cdr3_aa: CASSLGVDTQYF

v_call: TRBV7-2
j_call: TRBJ2-7
cdr3_aa: CASSLDPGGSYEQYF

v_call: TRBV5-6
j_call: TRBJ1-4
cdr3_aa: CASSRGQNEKLFF

v_call: TRBV13
j_call: TRBJ2-1
cdr3_aa: CASSLVFDGTSGYNQFF

v_call: TRBV5-1
j_call: TRBJ2-7
cdr3_aa: CASSSLESYEQYF